The T cell receptor (beta chain) described here comes from a study of vaccination and CD4 T cells after COVID-19. The CDR3 length is 13 residues. The ends were cut back, 5 bases at V and 7 bases at J, with 14 bases in the middle. CDR1 is SGHTA, CDR2 FQGTGA, per germline. Sample treatment: roughly 10-day PBMC culture with coronavirus spike peptide pools or control peptides (ViraFEST assay). The assay that was used to sequence DNA from cultured CD4+ T cells was the Oncomine TCR Beta short-read assay. MiXCR, run by TCRdb on the PCR reads, gives a single entry per CDR3 protein. The sample has around 10,000 distinct CDR3 sequences, 25% to 35% seen once; the top ten hold 20% to 30%. This clonotype was counted only a few times. As yet, its antigen is unknown.

The chain recombines TRBV7-3 with TRBJ1-2; D is perhaps TRBD1 (5 bases). Material for sequencing was cultured CD4+ T cells from blood. The receptor was isolated from a human donor with COVID-19. Here the CDR3 reads CASSPQFGGGYTF. CDR3 nucleotide sequence: TGTGCCAGCAGCCCACAGTTTGGGGGTGGCTACACCTTC.